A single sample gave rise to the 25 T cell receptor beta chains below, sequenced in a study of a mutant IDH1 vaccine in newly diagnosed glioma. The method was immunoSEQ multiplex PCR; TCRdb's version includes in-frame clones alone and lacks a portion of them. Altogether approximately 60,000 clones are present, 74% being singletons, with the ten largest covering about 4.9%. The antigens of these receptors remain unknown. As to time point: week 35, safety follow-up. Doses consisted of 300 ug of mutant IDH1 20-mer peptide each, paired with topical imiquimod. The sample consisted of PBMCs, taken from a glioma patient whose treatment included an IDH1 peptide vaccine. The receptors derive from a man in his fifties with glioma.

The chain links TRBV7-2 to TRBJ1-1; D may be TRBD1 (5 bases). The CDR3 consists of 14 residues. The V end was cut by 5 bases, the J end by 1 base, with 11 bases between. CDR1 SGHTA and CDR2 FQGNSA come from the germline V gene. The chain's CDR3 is CASSQGKGNTEAFF. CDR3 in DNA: TGTGCCAGCAGCCAGGGAAAAGGGAACACTGAAGCTTTCTTT. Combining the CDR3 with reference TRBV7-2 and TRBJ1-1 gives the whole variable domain GAGVSQSPSNKVTEKGKDVELRCDPISGHTALYWYRQSLGQGLEFLIYFQGNSAPDKSGLPSDRFSAERTGGSVSTLTIQRTQQEDSAVYLCASSQGKGNTEAFFGQGTRLTVV.

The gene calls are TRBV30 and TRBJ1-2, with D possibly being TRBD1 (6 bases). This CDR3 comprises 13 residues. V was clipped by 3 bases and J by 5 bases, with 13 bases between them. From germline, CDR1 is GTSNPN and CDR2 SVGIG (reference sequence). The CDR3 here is CAWRGGSRYGYTF. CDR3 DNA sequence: TGTGCCTGGAGAGGGGGGTCGAGGTATGGCTACACCTTC.

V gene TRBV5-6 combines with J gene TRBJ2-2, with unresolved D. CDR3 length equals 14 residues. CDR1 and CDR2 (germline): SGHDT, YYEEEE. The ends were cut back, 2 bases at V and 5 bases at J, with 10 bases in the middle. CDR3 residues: CASSFGVSTGELFF. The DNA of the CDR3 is TGTGCCAGCAGCTTTGGGGTCTCAACCGGGGAGCTGTTTTTT.

The CDR3 DNA sequence: TGTGCCAGCAGCACTAGCGGGGGGGCGGGGGAGCAGTACTTC. As protein: CASSTSGGAGEQYF. This chain uses TRBV6-1 with TRBJ2-7; 13 nucleotides agree with TRBD2. Trimming took 6 bases from V and 7 from J; bases not matched to a gene: 6. The CDR3 contains 14 residues. Germline V gives CDR1 MNHNS, CDR2 SASEGT.

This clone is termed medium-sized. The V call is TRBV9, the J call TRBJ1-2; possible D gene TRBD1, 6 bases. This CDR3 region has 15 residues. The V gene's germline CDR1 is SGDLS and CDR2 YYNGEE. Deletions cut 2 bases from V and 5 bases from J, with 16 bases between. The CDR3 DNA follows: TGTGCCAGCAGCGTCAGTACAGGGAGGGGTTATGGCTACACCTTC. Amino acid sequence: CASSVSTGRGYGYTF. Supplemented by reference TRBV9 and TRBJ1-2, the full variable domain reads DSGVTQTPKHLITATGQRVTLRCSPRSGDLSVYWYQQSLDQGLQFLIQYYNGEERAKGNILERFSAQQFPDLHSELNLSSLELGDSALYFCASSVSTGRGYGYTFGSGTRLTVV.

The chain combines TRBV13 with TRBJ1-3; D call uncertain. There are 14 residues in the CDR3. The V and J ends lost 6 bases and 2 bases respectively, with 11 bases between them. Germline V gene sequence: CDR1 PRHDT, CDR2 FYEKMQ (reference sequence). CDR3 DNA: TGTGCCAGCAGGGCTACCAGCGCTGGAAACACCATATATTTT. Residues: CASRATSAGNTIYF.

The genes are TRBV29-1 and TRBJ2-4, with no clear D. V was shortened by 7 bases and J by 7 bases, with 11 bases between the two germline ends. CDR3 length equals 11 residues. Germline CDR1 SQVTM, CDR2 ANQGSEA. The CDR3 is CSGAQRNIQYF. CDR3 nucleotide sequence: TGCAGCGGGGCACAACGGAACATTCAGTACTTC. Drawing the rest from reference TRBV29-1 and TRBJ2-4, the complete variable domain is SAVISQKPSRDICQRGTSLTIQCQVDSQVTMMFWYRQQPGQSLTLIATANQGSEATYESGFVIDKFPISRPNLTFSTLTVSNMSPEDSSIYLCSGAQRNIQYFGAGTRLSVL.

This chain's CDR3 is CASSPSVWDEQFF. Here the CDR3 DNA reads TGTGCCAGCAGTCCATCGGTGTGGGATGAGCAGTTCTTC. The chain uses TRBV27 and TRBJ2-1; D remains unclear. The CDR3 sequence is 13 residues long. Germline V gene sequence: CDR1 MNHEY, CDR2 SMNVEV (reference sequence). Trimming stripped 5 bases from V and 8 bases from J, with 13 bases between.

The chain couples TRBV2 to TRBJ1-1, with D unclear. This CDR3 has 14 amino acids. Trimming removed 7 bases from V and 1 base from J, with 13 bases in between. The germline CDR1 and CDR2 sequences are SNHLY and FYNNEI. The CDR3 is CASNYQRRNTEAFF. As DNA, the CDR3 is TGTGCCAGCAACTATCAGCGGCGGAACACTGAAGCTTTCTTT.

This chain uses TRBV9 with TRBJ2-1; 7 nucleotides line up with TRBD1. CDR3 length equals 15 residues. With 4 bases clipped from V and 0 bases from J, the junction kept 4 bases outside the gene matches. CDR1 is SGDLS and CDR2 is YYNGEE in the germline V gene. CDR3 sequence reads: CASSSRQGSYNEQFF. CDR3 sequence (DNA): TGTGCCAGCAGCTCCAGACAGGGCTCCTACAATGAGCAGTTCTTC.

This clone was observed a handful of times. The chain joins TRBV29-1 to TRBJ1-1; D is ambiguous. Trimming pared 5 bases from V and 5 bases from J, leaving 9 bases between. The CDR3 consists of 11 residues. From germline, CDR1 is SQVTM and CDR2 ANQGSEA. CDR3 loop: CSVKTSTEAFF. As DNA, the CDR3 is TGCAGCGTTAAGACCTCAACTGAAGCTTTCTTT.

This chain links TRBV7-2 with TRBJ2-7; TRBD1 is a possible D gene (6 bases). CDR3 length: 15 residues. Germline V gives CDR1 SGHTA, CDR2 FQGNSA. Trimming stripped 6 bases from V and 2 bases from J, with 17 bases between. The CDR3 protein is CASRPVRDTTYEQYF. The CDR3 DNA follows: TGTGCCAGCAGACCTGTCCGGGACACTACCTACGAGCAGTACTTC. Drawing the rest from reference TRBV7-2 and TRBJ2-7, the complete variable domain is GAGVSQSPSNKVTEKGKDVELRCDPISGHTALYWYRQSLGQGLEFLIYFQGNSAPDKSGLPSDRFSAERTGGSVSTLTIQRTQQEDSAVYLCASRPVRDTTYEQYFGPGTRLTVT.

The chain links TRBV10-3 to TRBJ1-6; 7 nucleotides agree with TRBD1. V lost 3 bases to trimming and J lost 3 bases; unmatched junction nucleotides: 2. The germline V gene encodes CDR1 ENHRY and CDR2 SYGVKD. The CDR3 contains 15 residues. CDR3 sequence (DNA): TGTGCCATCAGTGAAGGACAGGACTATAATTCACCCCTCCACTTT. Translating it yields CAISEGQDYNSPLHF.

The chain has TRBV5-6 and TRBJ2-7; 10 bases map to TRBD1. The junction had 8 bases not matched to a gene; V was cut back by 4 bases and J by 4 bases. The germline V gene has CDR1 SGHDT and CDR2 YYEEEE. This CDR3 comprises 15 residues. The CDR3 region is CASSLGDRGNYEQYF. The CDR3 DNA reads TGTGCCAGCAGCCTGGGGGACAGGGGAAATTACGAGCAGTACTTC. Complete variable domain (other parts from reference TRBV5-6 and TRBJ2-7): DAGVTQSPTHLIKTRGQQVTLRCSPKSGHDTVSWYQQALGQGPQFIFQYYEEEERQRGNFPDRFSGHQFPNYSSELNVNALLLGDSALYLCASSLGDRGNYEQYFGPGTRLTVT.

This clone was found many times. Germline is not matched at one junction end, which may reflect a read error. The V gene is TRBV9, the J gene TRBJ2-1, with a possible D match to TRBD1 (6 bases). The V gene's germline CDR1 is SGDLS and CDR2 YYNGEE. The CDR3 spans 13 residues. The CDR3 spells CASSFPPTGSGIF. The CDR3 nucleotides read TGTGCCAGCAGCTTCCCCCCCACAGGGTCGGGCATCTTC.

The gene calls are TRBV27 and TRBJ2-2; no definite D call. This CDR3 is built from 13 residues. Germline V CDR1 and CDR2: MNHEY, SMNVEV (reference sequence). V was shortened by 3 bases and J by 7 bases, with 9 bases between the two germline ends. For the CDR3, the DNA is TGTGCCAGCAGTTTCCTACGCGGCGGGGAGCTGTTTTTT. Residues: CASSFLRGGELFF.

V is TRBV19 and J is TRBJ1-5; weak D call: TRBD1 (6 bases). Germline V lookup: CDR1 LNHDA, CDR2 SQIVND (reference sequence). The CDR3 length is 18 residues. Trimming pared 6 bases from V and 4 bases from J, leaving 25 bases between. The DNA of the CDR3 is TGTGCCAGTAGCCTCGAGTCCTATGTTACAGGGTCGAATCAGCCCCAGCATTTT. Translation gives CASSLESYVTGSNQPQHF.

The DNA of the CDR3 is TGTGCCAGTAGGGCAGCCTTTTCTAGCAATCAGCCCCAGCATTTT. Its protein is CASRAAFSSNQPQHF. This chain joins TRBV19 and TRBJ1-5; D gene ambiguous. V lost 6 bases to trimming and J lost 0 bases, with 12 bases between them. This CDR3 is 15 amino acids long. From germline, CDR1 is LNHDA and CDR2 SQIVND (reference sequence).

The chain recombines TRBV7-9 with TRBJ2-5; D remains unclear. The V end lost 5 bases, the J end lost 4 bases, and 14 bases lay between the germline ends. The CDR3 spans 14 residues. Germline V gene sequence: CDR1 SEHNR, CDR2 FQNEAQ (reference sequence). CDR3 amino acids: CASSPPRLPETQYF. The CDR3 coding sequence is TGTGCCAGCAGCCCTCCGAGGCTCCCAGAGACCCAGTACTTC.

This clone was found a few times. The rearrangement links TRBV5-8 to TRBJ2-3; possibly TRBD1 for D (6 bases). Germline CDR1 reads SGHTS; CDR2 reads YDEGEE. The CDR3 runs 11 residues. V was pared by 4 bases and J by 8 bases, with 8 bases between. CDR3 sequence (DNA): TGTGCCAGCAGCCAACAGGGTACGCAGTATTTT. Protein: CASSQQGTQYF.

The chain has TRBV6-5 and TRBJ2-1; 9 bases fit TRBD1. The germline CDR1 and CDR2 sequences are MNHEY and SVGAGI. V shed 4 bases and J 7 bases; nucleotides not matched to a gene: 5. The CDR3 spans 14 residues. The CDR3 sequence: CASSSGTGLNEQFF. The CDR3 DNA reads TGTGCCAGCAGTTCCGGGACAGGGCTGAATGAGCAGTTCTTC.

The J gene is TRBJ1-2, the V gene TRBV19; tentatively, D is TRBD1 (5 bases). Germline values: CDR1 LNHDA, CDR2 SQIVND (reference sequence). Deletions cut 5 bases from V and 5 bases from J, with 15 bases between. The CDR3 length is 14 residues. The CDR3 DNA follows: TGTGCCAGTAGTGAGGGCGCTGGGGCTTATGGCTACACCTTC. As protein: CASSEGAGAYGYTF.

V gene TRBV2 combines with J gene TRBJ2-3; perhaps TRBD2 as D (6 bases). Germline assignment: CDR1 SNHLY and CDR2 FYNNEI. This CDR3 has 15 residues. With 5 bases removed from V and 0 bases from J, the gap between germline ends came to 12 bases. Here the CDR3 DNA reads TGTGCCAGCAGTCCGAGCGGGTTTAGCACAGATACGCAGTATTTT. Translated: CASSPSGFSTDTQYF.

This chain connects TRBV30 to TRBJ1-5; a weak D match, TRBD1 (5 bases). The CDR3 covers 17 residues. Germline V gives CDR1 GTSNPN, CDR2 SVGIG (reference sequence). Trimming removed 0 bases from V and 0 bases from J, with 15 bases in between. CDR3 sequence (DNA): TGTGCCTGGAGTGTGGCAGGGCAACTTTATAGCAATCAGCCCCAGCATTTT. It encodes CAWSVAGQLYSNQPQHF.

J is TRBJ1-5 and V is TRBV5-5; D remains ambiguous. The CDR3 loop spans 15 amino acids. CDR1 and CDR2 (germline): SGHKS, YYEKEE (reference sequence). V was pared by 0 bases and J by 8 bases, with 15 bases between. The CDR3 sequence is CASSLEPAPVEPQHF. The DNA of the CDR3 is TGTGCCAGCAGCTTGGAGCCAGCACCTGTAGAGCCCCAGCATTTT.